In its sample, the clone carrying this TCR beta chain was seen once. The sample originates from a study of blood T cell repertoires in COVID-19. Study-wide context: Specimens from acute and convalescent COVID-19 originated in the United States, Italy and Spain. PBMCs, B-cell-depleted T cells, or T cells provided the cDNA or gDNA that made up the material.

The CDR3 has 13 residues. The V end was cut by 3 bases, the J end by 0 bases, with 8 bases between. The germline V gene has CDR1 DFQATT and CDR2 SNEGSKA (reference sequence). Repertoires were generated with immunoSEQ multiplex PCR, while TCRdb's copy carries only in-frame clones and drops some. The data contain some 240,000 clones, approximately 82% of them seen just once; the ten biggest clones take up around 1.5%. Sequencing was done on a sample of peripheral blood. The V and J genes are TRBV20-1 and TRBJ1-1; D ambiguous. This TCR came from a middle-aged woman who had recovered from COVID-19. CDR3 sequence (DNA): TGCAGTGCTAGTGAGCACATGAACACTGAAGCTTTCTTT. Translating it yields CSASEHMNTEAFF.